The present T cell receptor (delta chain) was sequenced within a study of γδ T cells in repeated Plasmodium falciparum infection. Study information: Malian children with intense seasonal malaria exposure were compared with matched Australian children. Over approximately 640 days, donors received four mosquito-bite P. falciparum NF54 infections. Samples were taken at baseline, before some infections, and 21 days after each.

This clone came up many times. The protein TCRdb gives is from a much larger clone and does not agree with this DNA's translation at residue 10, likely a read error; the protein shown here comes from the DNA. TCRdb redid the clone calls on the multiplex PCR reads with CATT. The sample shows more than 70,000 delta-chain clones, approximately 1% of them seen only once. Material: gamma-delta T cells from blood. The sequence derives from a pool of human donors (malaria-infected and uninfected, not separated).

CDR3 nucleotide sequence: TGTGCCTGTGACGAACTGGGGGATTCGAGGAAACTCATCTTT. Translated, it gives CACDELGDSRKLIF. This chain links TRDV2 with TRDJ1; 10 bases fit TRDD3. The CDR3 runs 14 residues. V dropped 3 bases and J dropped 8; count of bases not matched to a gene: 8. CDR1 and CDR2 (germline): GEAIGNYY, EKD.